These T cell receptor beta chains were read from a single sample in a study of cytomegalovirus exposure and HLA in healthy donors. Sequencing used immunoSEQ multiplex PCR; TCRdb keeps in-frame clones, though not all of them. The data contain 170,000 or so clones, 80% of them singletons. The sample comprised PBMCs. The receptors here all came from a man aged 25-45 years in good health and CMV-seropositive. Both conserved end residues are trimmed from each CDR3. Each record gives: V gene, CDR3 protein.

TRBV28 ASSAGLAGWEQY
TRBV10-2 ASSTGTSGDNEQF
TRBV19 ASSPRDGTGWTQY
TRBV6-5 ASRRGGAQDTEAF
TRBV4-3 ASSQEIRTGSEQY
TRBV5-1 ASSSDEGYFDTQY
TRBV30 AWRGQNNEQF
TRBV13 ASSLGGGRVRTGELF
TRBV10-1 ASSPSGAETQY
TRBV6-5 ASSSRTGIPEAF
TRBV28 ASSLLGWAGGRTEAF
TRBV6-1 ASSWSQTRGGIQY
TRBV5-1 ASSLGDRALYGYT
TRBV27 ASSSEGSSYNEQF
TRBV23-1 ASRTGVRGEQY
TRBV13 ASSSTASGRSYEQY
TRBV13 ASSLTASGEGDTQY
TRBV5-1 ASSLGDGGSPEQY
TRBV6-5 ASSRSGALGYGYT
TRBV7-9 ASSWQEQAGGPGEQF
TRBV7-2 ATRTSGGANEQF
TRBV30 AWGTNLLYGYT
TRBV5-1 ASSLVAGVGPDTQY
TRBV11-2 ASSLSAGVNTEAF
TRBV5-6 ASSPAGLDNQPQH
TRBV2 ATGLAGKDYEQY
TRBV2 ASLISGGSTDTQY
TRBV7-3 ASSLNGLAGANTGELF
TRBV28 ASRETGAMNTEAF